The 26 T cell receptor beta chains below all came from one sample that was sequenced in a study of blood T cell repertoires in COVID-19. Data came from immunoSEQ multiplex PCR; TCRdb stores just in-frame clones and leaves some out. The sample holds roughly 140,000 clones, 84% seen once. Material for sequencing was peripheral blood. These receptors came from a woman in her fifties or sixties in a cohort sampled during active or convalescent COVID-19.

The chain employs TRBV2 and TRBJ2-1; 12 nucleotides agree with TRBD2. CDR3 size: 16 residues. The ends lost 2 bases at V and 9 bases at J; junction bases unmatched: 8. CDR1 and CDR2 from the germline V gene are SNHLY and FYNNEI. CDR3 sequence: CASSESGLAGYSEQFF. CDR3 bases: TGTGCCAGCAGTGAATCTGGACTAGCGGGGTATTCTGAGCAGTTCTTC.

The CDR3 loop reads CASSLVENNNEQFF. In nucleotides, the CDR3 is TGCGCCAGCAGCTTGGTAGAGAATAACAATGAGCAGTTCTTC. The rearrangement links TRBV5-1 to TRBJ2-1; D gene ambiguous. CDR1 is SGHRS, CDR2 YFSETQ, per germline. With 0 bases removed from V and 5 bases from J, the gap between germline ends came to 9 bases. This CDR3 comprises 14 residues.

The chain combines TRBV20-1 with TRBJ1-2; D is uncertain. The CDR3 length is 15 residues. Germline lookup yields CDR1 DFQATT and CDR2 SNEGSKA (reference sequence). V was trimmed by 3 bases and J by 2 bases, leaving 16 bases between them. CDR3 sequence reads: CSASYRERVNYGYTF. The CDR3 nucleotides read TGCAGTGCTAGTTATCGAGAGAGGGTAAACTATGGCTACACCTTC.

This clone was counted between two and nine times. The chain couples TRBV2 to TRBJ2-7; the D is unclear. Looked up from germline, CDR1 is SNHLY and CDR2 is FYNNEI. The V end lost 4 bases, the J end lost 4 bases, and 8 bases lay between the germline ends. The CDR3 runs to 12 residues. The CDR3 region has the DNA TGTGCCAGCAGTGTGGCACAGTACGAGCAGTACTTC. Amino acid sequence: CASSVAQYEQYF.

The genes are TRBV6-4 and TRBJ2-2; D is unresolved. This CDR3 is 15 amino acids long. Trimming left V 0 bases short and J 2 bases short, with 7 bases between. Per germline, CDR1 MRHNA and CDR2 SNTAGT. The DNA of the CDR3 is TGTGCCAGCAGTGACTCGATCACTAACACCGGGGAGCTGTTTTTT. It yields the protein CASSDSITNTGELFF.

This clone was seen a single time. The chain has TRBV19 and TRBJ1-2; 8 nucleotides line up with TRBD1. CDR1 and CDR2 (germline): LNHDA, SQIVND (reference sequence). This CDR3 is 14 amino acids long. V lost 5 bases to trimming and J lost 2 bases; unmatched junction nucleotides: 4. The CDR3 sequence: CASSGRQGNYGYTF. The DNA of the CDR3 is TGTGCCAGTAGTGGACGACAGGGGAACTATGGCTACACCTTC.

This chain connects TRBV7-9 to TRBJ2-7; possible D gene TRBD2, 6 bases. CDR1 and CDR2 (germline): SEHNR, FQNEAQ (reference sequence). The CDR3 loop spans 14 amino acids. Trimming stripped 4 bases from V and 2 bases from J, with 12 bases between. The CDR3 DNA sequence: TGTGCCAGCAGCTCGGGACTTTCAGCCTACGAGCAGTACTTC. Protein product: CASSSGLSAYEQYF.

The chain links TRBV7-2 to TRBJ2-7; 12 bases fit TRBD2. Germline loops: CDR1 SGHTA, CDR2 FQGNSA. J was trimmed by 0 bases and V by 5 bases; bases with no gene match: 8. The length of the CDR3 is 17 residues. The CDR3: CASSMTSGGSHSYEQYF. The CDR3 region has the DNA TGTGCCAGCAGCATGACTAGCGGGGGTTCCCACTCCTACGAGCAGTACTTC.

The DNA of the CDR3 is TGCGCCAGCAGCCAAGACAGAAGAAGCTCTGGAAACACCATATATTTT. This codes for CASSQDRRSSGNTIYF. The chain employs TRBV4-1 and TRBJ1-3; D gene ambiguous. The CDR3 is 16 residues long. Between the trimmed V and J ends, which lost 0 bases and 0 bases, there was a span of 9 bases. The V gene's germline CDR1 is MGHRA and CDR2 YSYEKL.

The J gene is TRBJ2-3, the V gene TRBV20-1, with D perhaps matching TRBD1 (5 bases). CDR3 length: 11 amino acids. V was cut by 7 bases and J by 2 bases, with 7 bases left in between. The V gene's germline CDR1 is DFQATT and CDR2 SNEGSKA (reference sequence). CDR3 nucleotide sequence: TGCAGTGTAGGGGTCACAGATACGCAGTATTTT. Translating gives CSVGVTDTQYF.

This chain uses TRBV10-1 with TRBJ2-5, with D perhaps TRBD1 (5 bases). The V and J ends lost 3 bases and 9 bases respectively, with 14 bases between them. This CDR3 contains 13 residues. CDR1 is WNHNN and CDR2 is SYGVQD in the germline V gene (reference sequence). CDR3 sequence reads: CASSDGSGSAQYF. As DNA, the CDR3 is TGCGCCAGCAGTGATGGTTCAGGGTCGGCCCAGTACTTC.

This chain joins TRBV2 and TRBJ1-2, with 8 bases identical to TRBD1. Germline loops: CDR1 SNHLY, CDR2 FYNNEI. The trim removed 6 bases at V and 4 bases at J, leaving 10 bases unmatched. The CDR3 has 15 amino acids. The CDR3 loop is CASRGGQGGVYGYTF. DNA for the CDR3: TGTGCCAGCAGAGGAGGACAGGGCGGAGTCTATGGCTACACCTTC.

The CDR3 bases are TGTGCCAGCAGCCGGACGGGCTACGAGCAGTACTTC. Translating it yields CASSRTGYEQYF. The chain joins TRBV7-8 to TRBJ2-7; D call uncertain. CDR3 length: 12 amino acids. Germline CDR1 is SGHVS and CDR2 is FQNEAQ. Trimming cost V 5 bases and J 3 bases, with 8 bases left between them.

This sequence joins TRBV5-1 and TRBJ2-1, with 9 bases identical to TRBD1. The CDR3 is 17 residues long. CDR1 and CDR2 (germline): SGHRS, YFSETQ. V was clipped by 4 bases and J by 3 bases; unmatched bases: 11. The CDR3 region is CASSTGTGIVFYNEQFF. The CDR3 DNA sequence: TGCGCCAGCAGCACAGGGACAGGGATAGTTTTCTACAATGAGCAGTTCTTC.

This clone was counted only a few times. The chain recombines TRBV19 with TRBJ1-2; 9 nucleotides match TRBD1. Germline loops: CDR1 LNHDA, CDR2 SQIVND (reference sequence). The ends lost 8 bases at V and 6 bases at J; junction bases unmatched: 10. This CDR3 has 14 residues. CDR3 bases: TGTGCCAGTCAACGGGACAGGGAGGGTGATGGCTACACCTTC. This encodes CASQRDREGDGYTF.

This clone appeared once. The V call is TRBV11-2, the J call TRBJ1-5, with TRBD1 matching 8 bases. J gave up 8 bases and V 3 bases, and 12 bases lay outside the gene matches. The CDR3 has 16 residues. The V gene's germline CDR1 is SGHAT and CDR2 FQNNGV. The CDR3 region has the DNA TGTGCCAGCAGCTTCGGCAGGGGGCTAGAATCGGAGCCCCAGCATTTT. Its protein is CASSFGRGLESEPQHF.

The chain employs TRBV24-1 and TRBJ2-3; 9 nucleotides line up with TRBD2. The V gene end was trimmed by 3 bases and the J gene end by 4 bases; junction bases not matched to a gene: 4. The CDR3 covers 15 residues. The germline V gene has CDR1 KGHDR and CDR2 SFDVKD. In DNA, the CDR3 is TGTGCCACCAGTGATGGCGGGGGGGGCGCAGATACGCAGTATTTT. Encoded protein: CATSDGGGGADTQYF.

This chain connects TRBV6-5 to TRBJ2-1, with D hard to call. The CDR3 totals 14 residues. CDR1 and CDR2 (germline): MNHEY, SVGAGI. V was clipped by 8 bases and J by 0 bases, with 11 bases between them. The DNA for the CDR3 is TGTGCCAGCCTAGGCAGCCTCTCCTACAATGAGCAGTTCTTC. Residues: CASLGSLSYNEQFF.

V and J are TRBV3-1 (or the pseudogene TRBV3-2) and TRBJ1-2, with D maybe TRBD1 (6 bases). V lost 8 bases to trimming and J lost 3 bases, with 10 bases between them. Germline loops: CDR1 LGHDT, CDR2 YNNKEL (reference sequence). The CDR3 covers 12 residues. The CDR3 spells CASQQGHYGYTF. In DNA, the CDR3 is TGTGCCAGCCAACAGGGCCACTATGGCTACACCTTC.

This clone was seen a few times. This chain uses TRBV5-4 with TRBJ1-1; TRBD1 matches 8 bases. The CDR3 is 14 amino acids. The V and J ends lost 4 bases and 1 base, in that order; junction bases with no gene match: 3. Germline CDR1 SGHNT, CDR2 YYREEE (reference sequence). CDR3 nucleotide sequence: TGTGCCAGCAGCAGAGGACAGGGGAACACTGAAGCTTTCTTT. Its protein is CASSRGQGNTEAFF.

V and J are TRBV18 and TRBJ2-1; 9 bases match TRBD1. V lost 5 bases to trimming and J lost 10 bases; unmatched junction nucleotides: 15. The length of the CDR3 is 16 residues. The germline gives CDR1 KGHSH, CDR2 LQKENI. The CDR3 DNA reads as TGTGCCAGCTCAACCCTTCGGACAGGGGCGACTCGGGAGCAGTTCTTC. The encoded protein is CASSTLRTGATREQFF.

This clone was detected only once. The chain has TRBV7-9 and TRBJ2-3, with D possibly being TRBD1 (5 bases). V was cut by 5 bases and J by 0 bases, with 9 bases left in between. Germline CDR1 is SEHNR and CDR2 is FQNEAQ (reference sequence). This CDR3 is built from 14 residues. CDR3 DNA sequence: TGTGCCAGCAGCCCAGGGATCAGCACAGATACGCAGTATTTT. Translated, it gives CASSPGISTDTQYF.

Concerning this clone: The sample carries other DNA sequences with the same CDR3. J is TRBJ2-3 and V is TRBV5-1; 8 nucleotides agree with TRBD1. Per germline, CDR1 SGHRS and CDR2 YFSETQ. This CDR3 is built from 15 residues. J gave up 2 bases and V 5 bases, and 7 bases lay outside the gene matches. The CDR3 nucleotides are TGCGCCAGCAGTCTCGCAGGGGGCATCACAGATACGCAGTATTTT. This codes for CASSLAGGITDTQYF.

The V and J genes are TRBV6-2 or TRBV6-3 and TRBJ2-3; D ambiguous. The V gene's germline CDR1 is MNHEY and CDR2 SVGEGT. The CDR3 is made up of 15 amino acids. V was clipped by 5 bases and J by 1 base, with 13 bases between them. This CDR3 reads CASSHMTQRTDTQYF. CDR3 nucleotides: TGTGCCAGCAGTCACATGACTCAGCGCACAGATACGCAGTATTTT.

This chain connects TRBV2 to TRBJ2-6, with D possibly TRBD2 on 6 matching bases. Trimming cost V 8 bases and J 4 bases, with 12 bases left between them. The CDR3 has 14 amino acids. Looked up from germline, CDR1 is SNHLY and CDR2 is FYNNEI. Here the CDR3 DNA reads TGTGCCAGCTCTGCGGGGAACGGGGCCAACGTCCTGACTTTC. Translated, it gives CASSAGNGANVLTF.

V usage is TRBV9 and J usage is TRBJ1-6; 7 bases are shared with TRBD1. J gave up 3 bases and V 0 bases, and 12 bases lay outside the gene matches. CDR1 SGDLS and CDR2 YYNGEE come from the germline V gene. CDR3 size: 19 residues. The DNA of the CDR3 is TGTGCCAGCAGCGTAGGTCTTTCATCGGGGGACAGCTATAATTCACCCCTCCACTTT. It yields the protein CASSVGLSSGDSYNSPLHF.